The 14 T cell receptor beta chains presented below share a single source sample, sequenced in a study of T cells in Graves' hyperthyroidism and ophthalmopathy (dated by TCRdb to about 2019). The method was multiplex PCR. Sequencing relied on an Illumina HiSeq 2000. The TCR beta CDR3 regions were amplified from the RNA transcripts. The first round of RT-PCR for the TCR CDR3 was performed with the HTBI primer set and the Qiagen OneStep RT-PCR kit. Clones were called with MiXCR by TCRdb after fastp trimmed the public reads at Q25, and only in-frame beta chains were retained. CDR3 protein duplicates are merged, each entry listing the most common genes and DNA. In all, the sample holds about 500,000 distinct CDR3 sequences, and 46% of those were seen once. 44% of the sample rests with the top ten. The specimen sequenced was peripheral blood or thyroid tissue (not recorded which). Receptors originate from an adult woman with Graves' disease, either hyperthyroidism or ophthalmopathy (not recorded which).

The sample holds one count of this clonotype. The junction departs from germline at one end; a sequencing error may be responsible. The rearrangement links TRBV5-4 to TRBJ1-2; the D gene is possibly TRBD1 (5 bases). Germline assignment: CDR1 SGHNT and CDR2 YYREEE (reference sequence). CDR3 length equals 14 residues. DNA for the CDR3: TGCGCCAGCAGCCAAGATTCAGGGAGCTATGGCTACACCTTC. It codes for CASSQDSGSYGYTF.

Many counts were recorded for this clonotype. CDR3 DNA: TGCAGCGGTACCATGGGCACTGAAGCTTTCTTT. Translating gives CSGTMGTEAFF. The chain links TRBV29-1 to TRBJ1-1; D call uncertain. Germline-derived CDR1 and CDR2 are SQVTM and ANQGSEA. The V end was cut by 7 bases, the J end by 4 bases, with 10 bases between. The CDR3 has 11 residues.

This sequence joins TRBV29-1 and TRBJ2-7; 10 bases are a match to TRBD2. J lost 6 bases, V lost 4 bases, and 9 bases had no gene match. CDR1 is SQVTM, CDR2 ANQGSEA, per germline. The CDR3 has 14 amino acids. The CDR3: CSVGSGRAFGEQYF. The CDR3 DNA is TGCAGCGTTGGAAGCGGGAGGGCCTTCGGCGAGCAGTACTTC.

This clonotype was recorded many times. The chain links TRBV7-8 to TRBJ1-5; TRBD1 is a possible D gene (6 bases). With 4 bases removed from V and 5 bases from J, the gap between germline ends came to 18 bases. In germline, CDR1 is SGHVS, CDR2 FQNEAQ. This CDR3 is 16 amino acids long. The CDR3 is CASSSPVGGADQPQHF. For the CDR3, the DNA is TGTGCCAGCAGCTCCCCCGTGGGGGGGGCGGATCAGCCCCAGCATTTT.

The CDR3 DNA is TGTGCCAGCAGCTCCACCCCTGGGGGCGGGGAGCTGTTTTTT. Its translation is CASSSTPGGGELFF. The chain uses TRBV7-3 and TRBJ2-2, with D perhaps given as TRBD1 or TRBD2 (5 bases each). Deletions cut 4 bases from V and 7 bases from J, with 13 bases between. CDR3 length equals 14 residues. Germline V gives CDR1 SGHTA, CDR2 FQGTGA. Supplemented by reference TRBV7-3 and TRBJ2-2, the full variable domain reads GAGVSQTPSNKVTEKGKYVELRCDPISGHTALYWYRQSLGQGPEFLIYFQGTGAADDSGLPNDRFFAVRPEGSVSTLKIQRTERGDSAVYLCASSSTPGGGELFFGEGSRLTVL.

The chain has TRBV10-3 and TRBJ2-7, with 7 bases that match TRBD2. Looked up from germline, CDR1 is ENHRY and CDR2 is SYGVKD. The CDR3 consists of 15 residues. V shed 6 bases and J 4 bases; nucleotides not matched to a gene: 12. CDR3 nucleotides: TGTGCCATCAGGGGGGGGGAGTCGGCGATTTACGAGCAGTACTTC. Amino acids: CAIRGGESAIYEQYF.

Only a few counts were recorded for this clonotype. The chain recombines TRBV7-9 with TRBJ1-2; D is unresolved. V was pared by 4 bases and J by 4 bases, with 13 bases between. CDR3 length: 14 residues. Germline V gene sequence: CDR1 SEHNR, CDR2 FQNEAQ (reference sequence). CDR3 nucleotide sequence: TGTGCCAGCAGCTCTGACGGGGAAGCCTATGGCTACACCTTC. Residues: CASSSDGEAYGYTF.

The chain employs TRBV6-6 and TRBJ1-1; D perhaps matches TRBD1 (6 bases). The CDR3 extends over 15 amino acids. Trimming took 8 bases from V and 5 from J, leaving 21 bases between them. Germline-derived CDR1 and CDR2 are MNHNY and SVGAGI (reference sequence). In nucleotides, the CDR3 is TGTGCCAGCGGAGACACCCTCCAGGGGATGACTGAAGCTTTCTTT. It specifies CASGDTLQGMTEAFF.

The chain links TRBV10-3 to TRBJ2-2, with 9 nucleotides matching TRBD1. CDR3 length: 14 amino acids. Per the germline V gene, CDR1 is ENHRY and CDR2 is SYGVKD. The V gene end was trimmed by 8 bases and the J gene end by 5 bases; junction bases not matched to a gene: 6. The CDR3 bases are TGTGCCATCCAGGGACAGGGTGAGACCGGGGAGCTGTTTTTT. Its protein product is CAIQGQGETGELFF.

The chain carries TRBV6-1 and TRBJ2-7; D remains ambiguous. Deletions cut 4 bases from V and 3 bases from J, with 13 bases between. Germline CDR1 is MNHNS and CDR2 is SASEGT. The CDR3 covers 14 residues. CDR3 sequence reads: CASSVSAILYEQYF. The CDR3 DNA reads TGTGCCAGCAGTGTTTCGGCCATCCTCTACGAGCAGTACTTC.

The chain links TRBV4-3 to TRBJ1-1, with D possibly TRBD1 on 5 matching bases. The ends were cut back, 0 bases at V and 5 bases at J, with 10 bases in the middle. CDR1 and CDR2 from the germline V gene are LGHNA and YSLEER. The length of the CDR3 is 14 residues. The CDR3 region is CASSQDTGGTEAFF. The CDR3 region has the DNA TGCGCCAGCAGCCAAGATACGGGGGGTACTGAAGCTTTCTTT.

The V and J genes are TRBV24-1 and TRBJ1-5; tentative D call: TRBD1 (5 bases). The CDR3 is 15 amino acids. CDR1 is KGHDR and CDR2 is SFDVKD in the germline V gene. V dropped 4 bases and J dropped 11 bases, with 20 bases sitting between them. CDR3 amino acids: CATSEPGLAGETQHF. The CDR3 DNA sequence: TGTGCCACCAGTGAGCCGGGACTAGCGGGAGAGACCCAGCATTTT.

Points on this clonotype: A read error may account for a junction end that differs from germline. The gene calls are TRBV10-3 and TRBJ1-4; no reliable D call. Germline-derived CDR1 and CDR2 are ENHRY and SYGVKD. The CDR3 extends over 14 amino acids. CDR3 coding DNA: TGTGCCAGCAGTCACAGCCATTCGAATGAAAAACTGTTTTTT. As protein: CASSHSHSNEKLFF.

This clonotype came up many times. The J gene is TRBJ1-4, the V gene TRBV7-9; D is possibly TRBD1 (5 bases). This CDR3 is built from 16 residues. Germline values: CDR1 SEHNR, CDR2 FQNEAQ (reference sequence). Trimming pared 1 base from V and 5 bases from J, leaving 14 bases between. CDR3 region: CASSLDGAGRNEKLFF. For the CDR3, the DNA is TGTGCCAGCAGCTTAGATGGCGCAGGGAGGAATGAAAAACTGTTTTTT.